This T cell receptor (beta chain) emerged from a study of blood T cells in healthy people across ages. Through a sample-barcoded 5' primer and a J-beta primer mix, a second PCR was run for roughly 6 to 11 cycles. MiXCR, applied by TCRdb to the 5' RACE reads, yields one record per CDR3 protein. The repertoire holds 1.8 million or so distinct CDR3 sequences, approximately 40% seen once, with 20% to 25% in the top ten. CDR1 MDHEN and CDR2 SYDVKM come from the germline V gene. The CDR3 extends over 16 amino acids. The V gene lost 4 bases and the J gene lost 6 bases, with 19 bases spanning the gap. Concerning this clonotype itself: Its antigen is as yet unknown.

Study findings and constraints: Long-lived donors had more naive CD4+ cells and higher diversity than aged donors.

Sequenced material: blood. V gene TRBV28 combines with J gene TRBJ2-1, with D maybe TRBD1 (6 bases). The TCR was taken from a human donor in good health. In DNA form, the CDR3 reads TGTGCCAGCAGTTCTACATACGGGACAAATGCCAATGAGCAGTTCTTC. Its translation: CASSSTYGTNANEQFF.